This entry lists 13 T cell receptor beta chains sequenced from one sample in a study of identical twins (dated by TCRdb to between 2015 and 2016). The method was 5' RACE. Sequencing took place on an Illumina HiSeq 2000. TCRdb applied fastp at Q25 and MiXCR to the public reads, then kept only in-frame beta chains. CDR3 protein sequences are deduplicated, and each keeps its most common genes and DNA. This sample comprises around 670,000 distinct CDR3 sequences, approximately 6% of them detected only once. The leading ten clones occupy around 2% of the sample. What was sequenced was naive T cells sorted from blood. Per the publication, the cell subset or site label means: cells isolated with a human naive T-cell isolation kit. The receptor source for this set is a man aged 18 to 30 in good health.

This clonotype was seen repeatedly, ten times or more. The chain combines TRBV7-2 with TRBJ2-3; no definite D call. V was trimmed by 5 bases and J by 0 bases, leaving 6 bases between them. This CDR3 is 13 amino acids long. The V gene's germline CDR1 is SGHTA and CDR2 FQGNSA. The CDR3 loop is CASSRVSTDTQYF. The DNA for the CDR3 is TGTGCCAGCAGCCGCGTGAGCACAGATACGCAGTATTTT.

This clonotype was observed a handful of times. This rearrangement joins TRBV15 to TRBJ2-7, with D maybe TRBD2 (5 bases). CDR3 length: 15 amino acids. Germline-derived CDR1 and CDR2 are LNHNV and YYDKDF (reference sequence). The V end was cut by 0 bases, the J end by 1 base, with 10 bases between. CDR3 DNA: TGTGCCACCAGCAGAGATCTAACGGGATCCTACGAGCAGTACTTC. Translating it yields CATSRDLTGSYEQYF.

The V call is TRBV25-1, the J call TRBJ2-3; TRBD1 is a possible D gene (6 bases). The CDR3 sequence is 11 residues long. The germline V and J ends were trimmed by 4 bases and 9 bases, with 8 bases remaining between them. Germline CDR1 is MGHDK and CDR2 is SYGVNS. The CDR3, as DNA: TGTGCCAGCAGTGCAGGGGCCACGCAGTATTTT. It specifies CASSAGATQYF.

The chain recombines TRBV12-3 or TRBV12-4 with TRBJ1-4; weak D call: TRBD1 (5 bases). V shed 0 bases and J shed 3 bases, with 11 bases lying between them. CDR3 length: 16 residues. The CDR3 DNA reads TGTGCCAGCAGTTTAGCCCGACAGAAACCTAATGAAAAACTGTTTTTT. It codes for CASSLARQKPNEKLFF.

This clonotype was detected only a few times. The chain recombines TRBV11-2 with TRBJ2-3, with D possibly called TRBD1 or TRBD2 (6 bases each). This CDR3 is built from 17 residues. Germline CDR1 reads SGHAT; CDR2 reads FQNNGV. Trimming cost V 5 bases and J 0 bases, with 18 bases left between them. CDR3 coding DNA: TGTGCCAGCAGCCCTCGTGGGGGGCGGGCCAGCACAGATACGCAGTATTTT. Protein sequence: CASSPRGGRASTDTQYF.

A few counts support this clonotype. The rearrangement links TRBV30 to TRBJ1-5; 9 nucleotides align to TRBD1. V shed 5 bases, J shed 9 bases, and the junction held 5 bases outside the gene matches. Germline-derived CDR1 and CDR2 are GTSNPN and SVGIG (reference sequence). CDR3 length: 12 residues. The CDR3 bases are TGTGCCTGGGGGGACAGGGATCTGCCCCAGCATTTT. This gives the protein CAWGDRDLPQHF.

This clonotype appeared many times. This chain joins TRBV20-1 and TRBJ2-2, with TRBD1 matching over 8 bases. Germline V CDR1 and CDR2: DFQATT, SNEGSKA (reference sequence). The V gene end was trimmed by 5 bases and the J gene end by 0 bases; junction bases not matched to a gene: 2. The CDR3 is 14 amino acids. CDR3 in DNA: TGCAGTGCTGGGGACAGGCCGAACACCGGGGAGCTGTTTTTT. Its protein product is CSAGDRPNTGELFF.

There are many counts of this clonotype. J is TRBJ2-1 and V is TRBV29-1; D might be TRBD1 or TRBD2, each matching 5 bases. The CDR3 has 14 amino acids. Looked up from germline, CDR1 is SQVTM and CDR2 is ANQGSEA. V was shortened by 6 bases and J by 9 bases, with 21 bases between the two germline ends. CDR3 region: CSVGPRPIGGEQFF. The CDR3 nucleotides are TGCAGCGTAGGCCCAAGGCCAATTGGGGGTGAGCAGTTCTTC.

In regard to this clonotype: A read error is possible here, since a much larger clone lies one base away. The chain couples TRBV4-1 to TRBJ2-1, with 10 bases identical to TRBD1. The ends lost 7 bases at V and 9 bases at J; junction bases unmatched: 6. The CDR3 contains 13 residues. Germline V CDR1 and CDR2: MGHRA, YSYEKL. The CDR3 nucleotides are TGCGCCAGCAACCAGACAGGGGGCGGTGAGCAGTTCTTC. Encoded protein: CASNQTGGGEQFF.

This clonotype was found many times. The J gene is TRBJ1-1, the V gene TRBV15; D is perhaps TRBD1 (6 bases). V lost 8 bases to trimming and J lost 2 bases, with 18 bases between them. The CDR3 totals 15 residues. Germline V gene data show CDR1 as LNHNV and CDR2 as YYDKDF (reference sequence). DNA of the CDR3: TGTGCCACCTCCTCCAGAAACAGGGCTAACACTGAAGCTTTCTTT. This sequence encodes CATSSRNRANTEAFF.

This clonotype was seen ten or more times. The V gene is TRBV6-5, the J gene TRBJ1-6, with D unclear. V was trimmed by 2 bases and J by 0 bases, leaving 8 bases between them. Germline-derived CDR1 and CDR2 are MNHEY and SVGAGI. The CDR3 extends over 16 amino acids. CDR3 in DNA: TGTGCCAGCAGTTACGGGGAGAGCTCCTATAATTCACCCCTCCACTTT. This codes for CASSYGESSYNSPLHF.

This clonotype came up many times. The rearrangement uses TRBV9 and TRBJ2-3, with D unclear. The V end was cut by 0 bases, the J end by 0 bases, with 11 bases between. Per the germline V gene, CDR1 is SGDLS and CDR2 is YYNGEE. CDR3 length equals 16 residues. The CDR3 region has the DNA TGTGCCAGCAGCGTAGGTATGGCGGTAAGCACAGATACGCAGTATTTT. This gives the protein CASSVGMAVSTDTQYF.

CDR3 sequence reads: CASSPPSGRRGEQYF. The DNA for the CDR3 is TGTGCCAGCAGCCCTCCCAGCGGGAGAAGAGGTGAGCAGTACTTC. The chain joins TRBV3-1 to TRBJ2-7; 8 nucleotides align to TRBD2. The CDR3 length is 15 residues. Germline CDR1 LGHDT, CDR2 YNNKEL (reference sequence). J lost 7 bases, V lost 4 bases, and 12 bases had no gene match.